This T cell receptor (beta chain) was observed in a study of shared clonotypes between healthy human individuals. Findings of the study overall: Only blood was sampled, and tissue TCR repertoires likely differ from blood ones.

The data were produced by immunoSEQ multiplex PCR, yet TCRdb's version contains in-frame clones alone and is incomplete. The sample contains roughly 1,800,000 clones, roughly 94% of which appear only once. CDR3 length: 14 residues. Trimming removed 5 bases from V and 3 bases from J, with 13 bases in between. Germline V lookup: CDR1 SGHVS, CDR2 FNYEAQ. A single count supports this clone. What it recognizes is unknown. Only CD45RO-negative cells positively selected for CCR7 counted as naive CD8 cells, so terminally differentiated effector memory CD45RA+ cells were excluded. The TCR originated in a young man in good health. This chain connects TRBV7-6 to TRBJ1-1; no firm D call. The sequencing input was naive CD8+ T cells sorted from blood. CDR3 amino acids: CASSPTGRDTEAFF. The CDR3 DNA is TGTGCCAGCAGCCCCACCGGGAGGGACACTGAAGCTTTCTTT.